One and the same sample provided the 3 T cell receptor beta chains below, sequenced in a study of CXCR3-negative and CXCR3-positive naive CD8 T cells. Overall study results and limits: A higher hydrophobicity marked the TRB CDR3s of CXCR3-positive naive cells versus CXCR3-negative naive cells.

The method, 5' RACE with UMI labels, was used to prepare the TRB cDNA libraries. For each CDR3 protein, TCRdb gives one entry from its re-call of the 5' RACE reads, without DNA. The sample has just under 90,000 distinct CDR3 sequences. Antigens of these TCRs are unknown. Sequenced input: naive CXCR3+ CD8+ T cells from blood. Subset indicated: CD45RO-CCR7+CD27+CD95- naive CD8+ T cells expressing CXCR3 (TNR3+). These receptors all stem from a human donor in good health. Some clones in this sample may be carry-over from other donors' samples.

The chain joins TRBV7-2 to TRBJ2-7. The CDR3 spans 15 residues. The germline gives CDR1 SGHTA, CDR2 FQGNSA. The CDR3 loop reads CASSLEGTLSYEQYF.

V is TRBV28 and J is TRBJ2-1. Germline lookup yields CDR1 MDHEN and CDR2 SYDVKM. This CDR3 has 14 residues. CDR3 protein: CASSLGYDYNEQFF.

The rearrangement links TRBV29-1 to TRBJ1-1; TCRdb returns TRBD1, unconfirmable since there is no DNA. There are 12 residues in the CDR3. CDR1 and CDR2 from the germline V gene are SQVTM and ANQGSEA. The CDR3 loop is CSVEGGGTEAFF. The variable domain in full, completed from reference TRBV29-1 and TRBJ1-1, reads SAVISQKPSRDICQRGTSLTIQCQVDSQVTMMFWYRQQPGQSLTLIATANQGSEATYESGFVIDKFPISRPNLTFSTLTVSNMSPEDSSIYLCSVEGGGTEAFFGQGTRLTVV.